The present T cell receptor (beta chain) was sequenced within a study of graft-versus-host responses after intestinal transplantation (dated by TCRdb to the early 2020s). Background on the whole study: The transplants that recipients received were multivisceral, liver-intestinal, or isolated intestinal. Every recipient was given anti-thymocyte globulin induction, then maintenance tacrolimus and steroids for 2 to 4 years. A cohort of approximately 24 intestinal transplant recipients, including one retransplant, was enrolled, and a few patients lacking pretransplant specimens were excluded. Alloreactive clones were identified by sequencing pre-transplant mixed lymphocyte reaction products and comparing these products with unstimulated pre-transplant donor and recipient T cells. Bulk TCR-beta CDR3 sequencing was used to track graft-versus-host and host-versus-graft alloreactive T cell clones in the graft, circulation and bone marrow after intestinal transplantation. Instead of going to the commercial service, samples from a few later patients were sequenced in-house on an Illumina MiSeq and processed with MiXCR. Donor T cell macrochimerism was defined as a peak of at least 4% donor T cells among recipient peripheral blood mononuclear cells. What the work shows at the level of the full study, not this receptor alone: GvH clones were found in recipient bone marrow, and some of the GvH clones appeared earlier in ileal mucosa or blood, which is consistent with an intestinal mucosal origin. Conclusions were limited by the relatively low number and heterogeneity of intestinal transplant patients. In patients with donor T cell macrochimerism, the allografts had high GvH to HvG T cell clonal ratios. Peak levels of circulating GvH clones were associated with declines in HvG clones early after transplant.

Blood samples were collected up to 4 times in the first month after transplant and then at least monthly when available. Library preparation was by the immunoSEQ multiplex PCR assay. High-throughput TCR-beta CDR3 sequencing of genomic DNA from most patients was performed by Adaptive Biotechnologies. Under the source paper's analysis protocol: Adaptive's ImmunoSEQ software supplied the TCR sequencing data for 15 to 20 patients, while MiXCR and VDJtools were used to process a few other patients. CDR3 nucleotide sequences shared by donor and recipient were removed because the origin of these sequences could not be assigned. At least 2-fold expansion over unstimulated cells and a minimum CFSE-low frequency of 0.002% (template counts) or 0.001% (read counts) were required for clones to be classified as alloreactive. Clones were considered mappable if detected in sequenced pre-transplant spleen, lymph node, or MLR CFSE-low populations of the donor or recipient. Cumulative frequency of alloreactive clones was calculated as a percentage of all sequences weighted by copy number. The immuneACCESS repertoire file appears here via TCRdb, limited to in-frame rearrangements. These files lack a portion of the clones; in checked studies, under half of the deficit traces to unresolved V genes, and the cause of the others is not known. V, J and clone size were drawn from that table, and D and trimming were deduced from the DNA. The sample profile shows 10,000 to 15,000 clones; 93% of them were found once. The top ten clonotypes cover 20% to 25% of the sample.

Trimming takes 4 bases from V and 0 bases from J, and the germline ends sit 10 bases apart. CDR1 MNHNY and CDR2 SVGAGI were looked up in the germline V gene (reference sequence). Counted from cysteine to phenylalanine, this CDR3 has 14 amino acids. The only DNA kept is the CDR3, 42 bases in frame from the first base. Note on this clone: Its recognized antigen is unknown. The input lacks base qualities; no much larger clone sits a single base away.

The chain employs TRBV6-6 and TRBJ2-7; too little of a D gene remains to name it. This clonotype was sampled from a human patient who received an intestinal transplant, so some T cells may come from the graft donor. Sequenced here: PBMCs, sampled 109 to 110 days after intestinal transplant. In nucleotides, the sequence is TGTGCCAGCAGTTCCCGACGGTTCTCCTACGAGCAGTACTTC. The resulting protein is CASSSRRFSYEQYF.